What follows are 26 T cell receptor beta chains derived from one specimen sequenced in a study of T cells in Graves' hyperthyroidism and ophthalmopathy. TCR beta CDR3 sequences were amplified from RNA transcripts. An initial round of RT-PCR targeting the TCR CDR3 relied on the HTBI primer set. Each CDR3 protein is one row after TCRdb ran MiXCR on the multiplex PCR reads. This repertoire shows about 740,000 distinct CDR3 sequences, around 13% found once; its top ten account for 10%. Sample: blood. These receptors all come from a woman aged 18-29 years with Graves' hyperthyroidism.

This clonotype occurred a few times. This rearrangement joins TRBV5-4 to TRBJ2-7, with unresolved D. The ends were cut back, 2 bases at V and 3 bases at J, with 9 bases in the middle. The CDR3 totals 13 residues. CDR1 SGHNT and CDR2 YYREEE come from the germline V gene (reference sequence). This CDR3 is CASSLDSLYEQYF. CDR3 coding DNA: TGTGCCAGCAGCTTAGACTCACTCTACGAGCAGTACTTC. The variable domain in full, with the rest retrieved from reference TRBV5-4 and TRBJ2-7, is ETGVTQSPTHLIKTRGQQVTLRCSSQSGHNTVSWYQQALGQGPQFIFQYYREEENGRGNFPPRFSGLQFPNYSSELNVNALELDDSALYLCASSLDSLYEQYFGPGTRLTVT.

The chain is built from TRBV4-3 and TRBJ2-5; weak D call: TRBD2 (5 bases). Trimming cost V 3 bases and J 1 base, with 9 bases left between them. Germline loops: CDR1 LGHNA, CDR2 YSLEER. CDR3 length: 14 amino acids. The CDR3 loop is CASSQRALQETQYF. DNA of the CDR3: TGCGCCAGCAGCCAGAGGGCCCTCCAAGAGACCCAGTACTTC.

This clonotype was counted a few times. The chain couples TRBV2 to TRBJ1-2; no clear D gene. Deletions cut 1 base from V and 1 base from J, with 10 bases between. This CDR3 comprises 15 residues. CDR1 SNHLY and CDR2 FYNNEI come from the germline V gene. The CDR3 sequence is CASSEEMDDNYGYTF. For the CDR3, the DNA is TGTGCCAGCAGTGAAGAAATGGACGATAACTATGGCTACACCTTC.

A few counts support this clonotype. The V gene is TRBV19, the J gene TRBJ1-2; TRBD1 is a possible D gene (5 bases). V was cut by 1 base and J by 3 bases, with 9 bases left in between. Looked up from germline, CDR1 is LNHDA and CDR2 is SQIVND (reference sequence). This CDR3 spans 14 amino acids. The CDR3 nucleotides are TGTGCCAGTAGTATAGCAGTAGGGGACTATGGCTACACCTTC. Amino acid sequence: CASSIAVGDYGYTF.

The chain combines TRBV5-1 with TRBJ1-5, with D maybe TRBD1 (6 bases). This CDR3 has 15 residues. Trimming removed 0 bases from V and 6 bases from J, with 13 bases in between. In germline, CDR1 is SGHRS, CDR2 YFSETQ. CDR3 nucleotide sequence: TGCGCCAGCAGCTTGGGGGACACCATGGGTCAGCCCCAGCATTTT. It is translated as CASSLGDTMGQPQHF.

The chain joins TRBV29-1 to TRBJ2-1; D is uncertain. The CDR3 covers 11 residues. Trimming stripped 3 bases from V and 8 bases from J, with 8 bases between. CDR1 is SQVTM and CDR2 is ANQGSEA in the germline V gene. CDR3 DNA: TGCAGCGTTGATTTTCAGTATGAGCAGTTCTTC. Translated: CSVDFQYEQFF.

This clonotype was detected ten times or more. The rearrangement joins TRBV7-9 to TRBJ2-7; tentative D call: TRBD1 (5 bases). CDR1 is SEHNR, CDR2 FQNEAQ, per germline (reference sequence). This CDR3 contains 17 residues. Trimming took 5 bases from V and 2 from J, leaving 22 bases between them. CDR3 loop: CASSPPPVNRRTYEQYF. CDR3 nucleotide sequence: TGTGCCAGCAGCCCGCCCCCTGTGAACAGGCGAACCTACGAGCAGTACTTC. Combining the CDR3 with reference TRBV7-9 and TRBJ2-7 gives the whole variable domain DTGVSQNPRHKITKRGQNVTFRCDPISEHNRLYWYRQTLGQGPEFLTYFQNEAQLEKSRLLSDRFSAERPKGSFSTLEIQRTEQGDSAMYLCASSPPPVNRRTYEQYFGPGTRLTVT.

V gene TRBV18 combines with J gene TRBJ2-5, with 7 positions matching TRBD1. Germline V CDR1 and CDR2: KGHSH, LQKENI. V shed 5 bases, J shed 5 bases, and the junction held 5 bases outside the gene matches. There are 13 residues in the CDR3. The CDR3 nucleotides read TGTGCCAGCTCAACGGGACAGCAGGAGACCCAGTACTTC. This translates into CASSTGQQETQYF.

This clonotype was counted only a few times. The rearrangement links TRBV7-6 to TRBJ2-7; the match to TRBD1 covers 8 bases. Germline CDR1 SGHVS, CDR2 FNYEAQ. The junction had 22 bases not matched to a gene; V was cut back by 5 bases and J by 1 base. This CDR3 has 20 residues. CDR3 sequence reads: CASSPTWLGRDRKGSYEQYF. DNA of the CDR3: TGTGCCAGCAGCCCCACTTGGCTGGGCCGGGACAGGAAAGGATCCTACGAGCAGTACTTC.

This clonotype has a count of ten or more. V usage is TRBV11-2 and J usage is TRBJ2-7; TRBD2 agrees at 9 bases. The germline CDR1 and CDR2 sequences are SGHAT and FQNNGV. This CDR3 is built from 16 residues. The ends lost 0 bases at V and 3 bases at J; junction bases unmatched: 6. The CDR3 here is CASSLDPGTSIYEQYF. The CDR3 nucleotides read TGTGCCAGCAGCTTAGACCCCGGGACTAGCATCTACGAGCAGTACTTC.

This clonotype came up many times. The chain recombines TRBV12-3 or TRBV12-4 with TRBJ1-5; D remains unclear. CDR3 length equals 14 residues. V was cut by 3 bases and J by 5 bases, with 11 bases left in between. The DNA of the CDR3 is TGTGCCAGCAGTTTGACGGGGAGCGATCAGCCCCAGCATTTT. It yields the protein CASSLTGSDQPQHF.

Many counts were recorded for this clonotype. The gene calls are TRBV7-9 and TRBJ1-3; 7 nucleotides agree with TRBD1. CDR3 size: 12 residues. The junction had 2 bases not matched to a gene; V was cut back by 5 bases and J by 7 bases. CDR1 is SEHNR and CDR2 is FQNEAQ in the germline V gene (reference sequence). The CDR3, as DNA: TGTGCCAGCAGCGTCAGGGGGAACACCATATATTTT. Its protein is CASSVRGNTIYF.

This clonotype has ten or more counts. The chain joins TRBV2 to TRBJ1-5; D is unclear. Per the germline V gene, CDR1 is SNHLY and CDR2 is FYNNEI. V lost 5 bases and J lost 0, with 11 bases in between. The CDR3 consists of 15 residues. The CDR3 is CASSTSGVSNQPQHF. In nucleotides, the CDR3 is TGTGCCAGCAGTACCTCAGGCGTTAGCAATCAGCCCCAGCATTTT.

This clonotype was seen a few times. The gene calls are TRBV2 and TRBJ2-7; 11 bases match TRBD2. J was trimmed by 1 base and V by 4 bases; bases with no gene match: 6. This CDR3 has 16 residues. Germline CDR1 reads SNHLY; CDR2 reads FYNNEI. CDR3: CASSAPGTSGSYEQYF. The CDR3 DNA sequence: TGTGCCAGCAGTGCCCCCGGGACTAGCGGATCCTACGAGCAGTACTTC.

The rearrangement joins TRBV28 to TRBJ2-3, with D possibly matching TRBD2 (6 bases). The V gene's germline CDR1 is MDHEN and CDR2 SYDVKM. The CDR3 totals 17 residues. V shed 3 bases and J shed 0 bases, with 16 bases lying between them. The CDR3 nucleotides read TGTGCCAGCAGTTTGGGGTCCAGCGGGTTCAGCACAGATACGCAGTATTTT. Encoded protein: CASSLGSSGFSTDTQYF.

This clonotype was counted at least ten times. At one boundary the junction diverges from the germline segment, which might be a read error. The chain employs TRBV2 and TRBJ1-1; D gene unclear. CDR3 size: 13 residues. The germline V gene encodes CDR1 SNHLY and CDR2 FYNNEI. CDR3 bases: TGTACCAGCAGTGACGAGGGTGCCACTGAAGCTTTCTTT. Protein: CTSSDEGATEAFF.

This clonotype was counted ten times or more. The CDR3 protein is CASSSMGWAGLASGETQYF. Written as DNA, the CDR3 is TGTGCCAGCAGCTCCATGGGGTGGGCGGGACTAGCTTCAGGAGAGACCCAGTACTTC. V gene TRBV13 combines with J gene TRBJ2-5, with 9 bases aligning to TRBD2. The junction had 19 bases not matched to a gene; V was cut back by 4 bases and J by 4 bases. CDR3 size: 19 residues. The germline CDR1 and CDR2 sequences are PRHDT and FYEKMQ (reference sequence).

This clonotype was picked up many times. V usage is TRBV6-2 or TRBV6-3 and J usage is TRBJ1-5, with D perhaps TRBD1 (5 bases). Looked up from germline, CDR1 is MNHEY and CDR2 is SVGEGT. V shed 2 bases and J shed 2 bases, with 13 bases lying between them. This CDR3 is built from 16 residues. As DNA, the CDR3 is TGTGCCAGCAGTTACCCACCTAAGACAGGCAATCAGCCCCAGCATTTT. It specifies CASSYPPKTGNQPQHF.

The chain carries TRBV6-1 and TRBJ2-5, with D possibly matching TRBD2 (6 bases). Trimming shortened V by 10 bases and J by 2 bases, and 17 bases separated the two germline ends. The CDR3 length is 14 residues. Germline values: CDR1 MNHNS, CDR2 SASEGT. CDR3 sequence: CATRLSGGQETQYF. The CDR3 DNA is TGTGCCACCCGACTTTCCGGGGGTCAAGAGACCCAGTACTTC.

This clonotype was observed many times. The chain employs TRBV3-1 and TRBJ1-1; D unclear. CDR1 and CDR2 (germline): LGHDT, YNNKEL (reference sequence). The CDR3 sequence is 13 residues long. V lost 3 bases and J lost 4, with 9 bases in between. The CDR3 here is CASSQSRGTEAFF. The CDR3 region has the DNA TGTGCCAGCAGCCAGTCCCGAGGCACTGAAGCTTTCTTT.

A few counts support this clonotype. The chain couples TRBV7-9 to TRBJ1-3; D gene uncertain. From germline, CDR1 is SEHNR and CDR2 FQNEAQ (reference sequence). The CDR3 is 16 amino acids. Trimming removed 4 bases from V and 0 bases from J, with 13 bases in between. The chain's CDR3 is CASSSAMASSGNTIYF. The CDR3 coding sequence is TGTGCCAGCAGCTCAGCTATGGCCAGCTCTGGAAACACCATATATTTT.

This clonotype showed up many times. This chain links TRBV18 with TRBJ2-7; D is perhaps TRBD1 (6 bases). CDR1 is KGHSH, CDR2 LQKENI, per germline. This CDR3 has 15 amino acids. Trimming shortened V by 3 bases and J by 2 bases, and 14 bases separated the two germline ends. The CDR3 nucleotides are TGTGCCAGCTCACCTAAGACAGGTTCTCCCTACGAGCAGTACTTC. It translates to CASSPKTGSPYEQYF. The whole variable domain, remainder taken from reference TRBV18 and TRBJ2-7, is NAGVMQNPRHLVRRRGQEARLRCSPMKGHSHVYWYRQLPEEGLKFMVYLQKENIIDESGMPKERFSAEFPKEGPSILRIQQVVRGDSAAYFCASSPKTGSPYEQYFGPGTRLTVT.

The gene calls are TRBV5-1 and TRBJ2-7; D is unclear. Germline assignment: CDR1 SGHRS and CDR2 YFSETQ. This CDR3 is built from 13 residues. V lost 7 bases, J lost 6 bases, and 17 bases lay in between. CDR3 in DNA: TGCGCCAGCGCCCCTTTAGGGTCGGGCGAGCAGTACTTC. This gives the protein CASAPLGSGEQYF.

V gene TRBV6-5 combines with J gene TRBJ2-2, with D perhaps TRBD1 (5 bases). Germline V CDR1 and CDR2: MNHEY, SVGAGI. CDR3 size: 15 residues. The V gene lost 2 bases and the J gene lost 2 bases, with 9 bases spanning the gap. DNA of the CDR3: TGTGCCAGCAGTTACCGAGACAGAAACACCGGGGAGCTGTTTTTT. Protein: CASSYRDRNTGELFF.

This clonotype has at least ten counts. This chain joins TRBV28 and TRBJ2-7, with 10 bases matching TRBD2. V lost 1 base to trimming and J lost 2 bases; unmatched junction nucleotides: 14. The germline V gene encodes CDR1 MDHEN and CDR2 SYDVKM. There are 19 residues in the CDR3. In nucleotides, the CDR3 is TGTGCCAGCAGTTTATCTTTATGGCGGAGGACTAGCGGTACCTACGAGCAGTACTTC. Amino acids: CASSLSLWRRTSGTYEQYF.

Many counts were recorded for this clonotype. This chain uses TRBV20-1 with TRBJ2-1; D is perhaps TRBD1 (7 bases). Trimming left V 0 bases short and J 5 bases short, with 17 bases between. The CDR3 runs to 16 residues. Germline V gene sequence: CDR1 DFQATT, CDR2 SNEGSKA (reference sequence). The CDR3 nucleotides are TGCAGTGCTAGAGATAGGGGCAGGGGGGTGAACAATGAGCAGTTCTTC. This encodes CSARDRGRGVNNEQFF.